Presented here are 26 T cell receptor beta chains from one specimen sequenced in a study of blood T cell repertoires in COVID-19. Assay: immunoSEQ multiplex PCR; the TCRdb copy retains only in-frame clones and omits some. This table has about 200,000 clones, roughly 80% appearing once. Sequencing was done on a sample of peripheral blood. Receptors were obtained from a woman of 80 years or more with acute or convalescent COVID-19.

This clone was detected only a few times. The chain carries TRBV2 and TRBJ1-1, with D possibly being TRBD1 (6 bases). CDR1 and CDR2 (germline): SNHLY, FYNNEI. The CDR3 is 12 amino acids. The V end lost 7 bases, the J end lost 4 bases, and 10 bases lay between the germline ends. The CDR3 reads CASTGQFTEAFF. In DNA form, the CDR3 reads TGTGCCAGCACAGGACAGTTCACTGAAGCTTTCTTT.

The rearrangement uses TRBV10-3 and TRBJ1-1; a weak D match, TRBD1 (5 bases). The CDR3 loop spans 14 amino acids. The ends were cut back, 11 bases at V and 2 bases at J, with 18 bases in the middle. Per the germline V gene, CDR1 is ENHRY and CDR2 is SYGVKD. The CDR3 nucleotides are TGTGCCTGTAGGACACAAAATGTCAACACTGAAGCTTTCTTT. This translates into CACRTQNVNTEAFF.

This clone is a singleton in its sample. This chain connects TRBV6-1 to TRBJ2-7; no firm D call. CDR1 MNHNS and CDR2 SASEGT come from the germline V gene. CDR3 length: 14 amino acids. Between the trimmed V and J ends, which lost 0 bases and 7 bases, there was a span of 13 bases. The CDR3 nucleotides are TGTGCCAGCAGTGAAGCGCTTCCTGGCGGAGAGCAGTACTTC. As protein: CASSEALPGGEQYF.

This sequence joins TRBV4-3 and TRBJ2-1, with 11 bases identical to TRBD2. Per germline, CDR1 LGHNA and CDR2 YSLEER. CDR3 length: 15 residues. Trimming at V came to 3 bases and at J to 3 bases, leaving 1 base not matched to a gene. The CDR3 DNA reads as TGCGCCAGCAGCCAGGGGACTAGCGGCTACAATGAGCAGTTCTTC. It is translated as CASSQGTSGYNEQFF.

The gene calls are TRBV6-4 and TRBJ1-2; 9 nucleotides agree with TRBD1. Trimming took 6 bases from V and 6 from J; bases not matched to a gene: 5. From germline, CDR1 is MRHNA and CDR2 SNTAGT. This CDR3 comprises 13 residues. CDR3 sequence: CASRATGGDGYTF. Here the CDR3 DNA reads TGTGCCAGCAGAGCAACAGGGGGCGATGGCTACACCTTC.

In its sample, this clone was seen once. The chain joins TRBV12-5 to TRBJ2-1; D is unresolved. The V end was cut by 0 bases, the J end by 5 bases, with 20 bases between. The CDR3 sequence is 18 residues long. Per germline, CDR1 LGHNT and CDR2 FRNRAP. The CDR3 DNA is TGTGCTAGTGGTTTGGTACTTTGGAGTTCAGAGCCACACAATGAGCAGTTCTTC. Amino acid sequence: CASGLVLWSSEPHNEQFF.

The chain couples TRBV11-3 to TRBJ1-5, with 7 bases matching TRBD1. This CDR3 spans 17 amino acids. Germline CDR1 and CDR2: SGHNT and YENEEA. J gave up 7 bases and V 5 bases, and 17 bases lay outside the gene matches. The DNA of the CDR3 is TGTGCCAGCAGCCCCGGGGGGGGAACAGGGGCAGACCAGCCCCAGCATTTT. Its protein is CASSPGGGTGADQPQHF.

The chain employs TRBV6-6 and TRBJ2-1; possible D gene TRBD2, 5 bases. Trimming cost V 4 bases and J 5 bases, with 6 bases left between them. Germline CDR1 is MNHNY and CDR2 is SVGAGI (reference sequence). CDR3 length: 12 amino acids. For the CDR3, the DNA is TGTGCCAGCAGTTGGCGGGACAATGAGCAGTTCTTC. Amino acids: CASSWRDNEQFF.

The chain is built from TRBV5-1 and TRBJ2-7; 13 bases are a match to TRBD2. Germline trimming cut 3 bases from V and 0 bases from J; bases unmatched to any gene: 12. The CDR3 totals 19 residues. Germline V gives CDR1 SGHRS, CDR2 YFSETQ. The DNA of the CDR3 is TGCGCCAGCAGCTGGGCCGGGACTAGCGGGGCCCGGGGCTCCTACGAGCAGTACTTC. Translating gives CASSWAGTSGARGSYEQYF.

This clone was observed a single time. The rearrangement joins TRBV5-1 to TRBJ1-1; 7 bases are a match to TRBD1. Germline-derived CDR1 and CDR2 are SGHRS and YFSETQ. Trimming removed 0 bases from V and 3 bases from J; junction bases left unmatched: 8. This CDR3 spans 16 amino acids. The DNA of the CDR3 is TGCGCCAGCAGCTTGGTGGCAGGGGGACGTCACACTGAAGCTTTCTTT. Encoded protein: CASSLVAGGRHTEAFF.

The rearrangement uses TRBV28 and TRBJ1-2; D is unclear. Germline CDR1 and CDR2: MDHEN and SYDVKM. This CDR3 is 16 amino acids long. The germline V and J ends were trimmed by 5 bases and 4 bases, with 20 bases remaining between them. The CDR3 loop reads CASSPPGDPSFYGYTF. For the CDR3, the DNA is TGTGCCAGCAGTCCGCCAGGTGATCCCTCCTTCTATGGCTACACCTTC.

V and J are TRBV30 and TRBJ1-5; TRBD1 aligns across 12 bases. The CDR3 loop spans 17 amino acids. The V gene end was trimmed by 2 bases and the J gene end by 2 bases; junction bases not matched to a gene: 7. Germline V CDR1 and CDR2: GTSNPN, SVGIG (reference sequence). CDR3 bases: TGTGCCTGGAGTCCCGGGACAGGGGGCCTGGGCAATCAGCCCCAGCATTTT. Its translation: CAWSPGTGGLGNQPQHF.

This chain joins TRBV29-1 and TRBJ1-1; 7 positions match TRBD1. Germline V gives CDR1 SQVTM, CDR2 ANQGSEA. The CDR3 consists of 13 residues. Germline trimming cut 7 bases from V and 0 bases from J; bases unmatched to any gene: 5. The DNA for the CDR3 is TGCAGCGGGGCCAGGGGGGTGAACACTGAAGCTTTCTTT. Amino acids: CSGARGVNTEAFF.

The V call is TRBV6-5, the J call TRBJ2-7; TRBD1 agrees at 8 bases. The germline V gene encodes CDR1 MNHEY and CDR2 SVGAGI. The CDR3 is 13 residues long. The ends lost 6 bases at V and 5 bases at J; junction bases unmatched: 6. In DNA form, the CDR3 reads TGTGCCAGCAGGACGACAGGGGCAGACGAGCAGTACTTC. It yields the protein CASRTTGADEQYF.

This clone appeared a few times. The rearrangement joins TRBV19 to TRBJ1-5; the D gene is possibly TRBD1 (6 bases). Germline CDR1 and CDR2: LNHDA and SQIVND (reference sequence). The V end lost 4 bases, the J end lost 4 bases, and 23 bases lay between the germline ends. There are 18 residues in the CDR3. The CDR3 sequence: CASSTTLEQGGWNQPQHF. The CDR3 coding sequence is TGTGCCAGTAGTACGACGCTAGAACAGGGCGGGTGGAATCAGCCCCAGCATTTT.

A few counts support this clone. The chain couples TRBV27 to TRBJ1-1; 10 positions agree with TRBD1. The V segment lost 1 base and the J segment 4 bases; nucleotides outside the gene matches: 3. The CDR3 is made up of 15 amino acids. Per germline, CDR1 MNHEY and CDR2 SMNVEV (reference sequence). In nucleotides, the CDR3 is TGTGCCAGCAGTTTATGGGGACAGGGGAGCACTGAAGCTTTCTTT. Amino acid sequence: CASSLWGQGSTEAFF.

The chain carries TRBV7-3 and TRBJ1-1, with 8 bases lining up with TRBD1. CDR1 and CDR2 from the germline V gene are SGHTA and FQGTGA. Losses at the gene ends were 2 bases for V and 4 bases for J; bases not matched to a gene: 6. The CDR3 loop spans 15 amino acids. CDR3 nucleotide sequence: TGTGCCAGCAGCTTAGGGCAGGGGGCGATCACTGAAGCTTTCTTT. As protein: CASSLGQGAITEAFF. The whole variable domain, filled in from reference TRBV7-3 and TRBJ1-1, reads GAGVSQTPSNKVTEKGKYVELRCDPISGHTALYWYRQSLGQGPEFLIYFQGTGAADDSGLPNDRFFAVRPEGSVSTLKIQRTERGDSAVYLCASSLGQGAITEAFFGQGTRLTVV.

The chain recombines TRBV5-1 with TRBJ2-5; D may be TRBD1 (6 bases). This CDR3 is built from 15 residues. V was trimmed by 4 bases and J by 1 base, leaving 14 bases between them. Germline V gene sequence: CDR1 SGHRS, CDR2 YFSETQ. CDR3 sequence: CASSPGQTSQETQYF. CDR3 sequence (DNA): TGCGCCAGCAGCCCTGGACAGACTTCCCAAGAGACCCAGTACTTC.

The CDR3 is CASSLGGANYGYTF. CDR3 sequence (DNA): TGTGCCAGCAGCTTAGGGGGGGCTAACTATGGCTACACCTTC. V usage is TRBV11-2 and J usage is TRBJ1-2, with D maybe TRBD1 (5 bases). Between the trimmed V and J ends, which lost 1 base and 0 bases, there was a span of 6 bases. This CDR3 has 14 residues. Germline V gene sequence: CDR1 SGHAT, CDR2 FQNNGV.

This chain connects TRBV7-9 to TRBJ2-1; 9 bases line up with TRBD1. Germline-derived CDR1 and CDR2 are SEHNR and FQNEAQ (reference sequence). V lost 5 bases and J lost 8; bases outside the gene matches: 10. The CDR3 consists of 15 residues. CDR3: CASSPSGQGRDEQFF. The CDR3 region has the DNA TGTGCCAGCAGCCCGTCGGGACAGGGACGGGATGAGCAGTTCTTC.

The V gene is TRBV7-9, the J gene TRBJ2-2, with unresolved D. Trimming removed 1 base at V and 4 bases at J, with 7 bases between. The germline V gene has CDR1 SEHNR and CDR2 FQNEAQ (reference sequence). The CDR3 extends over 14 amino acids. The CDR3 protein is CASSLVESTGELFF. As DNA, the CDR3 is TGTGCCAGCAGCTTAGTAGAGTCCACCGGGGAGCTGTTTTTT.

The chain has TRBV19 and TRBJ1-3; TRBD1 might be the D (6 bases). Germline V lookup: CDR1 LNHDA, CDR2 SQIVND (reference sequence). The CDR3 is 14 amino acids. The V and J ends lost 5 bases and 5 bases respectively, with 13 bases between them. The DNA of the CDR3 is TGTGCCAGTAGTCTACAGGGATTCAGAAACACCATATATTTT. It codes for CASSLQGFRNTIYF.

The CDR3 sequence: CASSTTGFTEAFF. CDR3 nucleotides: TGTGCCAGTAGTACGACAGGGTTCACTGAAGCTTTCTTT. The chain combines TRBV19 with TRBJ1-1; 7 bases are shared with TRBD1. Germline CDR1 reads LNHDA; CDR2 reads SQIVND (reference sequence). V lost 4 bases and J lost 4; bases outside the gene matches: 3. CDR3 length: 13 amino acids.

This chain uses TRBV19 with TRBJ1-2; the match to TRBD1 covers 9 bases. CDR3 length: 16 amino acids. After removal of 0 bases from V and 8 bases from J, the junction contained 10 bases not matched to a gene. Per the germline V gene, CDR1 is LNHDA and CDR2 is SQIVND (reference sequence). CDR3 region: CASSIDPVQGAQGYTF. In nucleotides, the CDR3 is TGTGCCAGTAGTATAGATCCGGTACAGGGGGCGCAGGGCTACACCTTC.

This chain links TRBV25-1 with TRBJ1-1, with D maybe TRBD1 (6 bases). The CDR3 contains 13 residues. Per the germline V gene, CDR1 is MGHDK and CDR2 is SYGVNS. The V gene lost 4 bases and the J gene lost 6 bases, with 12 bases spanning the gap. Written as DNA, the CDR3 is TGTGCCAGCAGTGGTACAGGGCGATCTGAAGCTTTCTTT. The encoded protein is CASSGTGRSEAFF.

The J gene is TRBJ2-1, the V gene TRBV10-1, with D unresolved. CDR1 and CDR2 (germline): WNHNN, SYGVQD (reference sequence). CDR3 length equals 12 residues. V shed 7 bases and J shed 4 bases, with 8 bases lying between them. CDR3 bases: TGCGCCAGCACACTTGTTTACAATGAGCAGTTCTTC. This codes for CASTLVYNEQFF.